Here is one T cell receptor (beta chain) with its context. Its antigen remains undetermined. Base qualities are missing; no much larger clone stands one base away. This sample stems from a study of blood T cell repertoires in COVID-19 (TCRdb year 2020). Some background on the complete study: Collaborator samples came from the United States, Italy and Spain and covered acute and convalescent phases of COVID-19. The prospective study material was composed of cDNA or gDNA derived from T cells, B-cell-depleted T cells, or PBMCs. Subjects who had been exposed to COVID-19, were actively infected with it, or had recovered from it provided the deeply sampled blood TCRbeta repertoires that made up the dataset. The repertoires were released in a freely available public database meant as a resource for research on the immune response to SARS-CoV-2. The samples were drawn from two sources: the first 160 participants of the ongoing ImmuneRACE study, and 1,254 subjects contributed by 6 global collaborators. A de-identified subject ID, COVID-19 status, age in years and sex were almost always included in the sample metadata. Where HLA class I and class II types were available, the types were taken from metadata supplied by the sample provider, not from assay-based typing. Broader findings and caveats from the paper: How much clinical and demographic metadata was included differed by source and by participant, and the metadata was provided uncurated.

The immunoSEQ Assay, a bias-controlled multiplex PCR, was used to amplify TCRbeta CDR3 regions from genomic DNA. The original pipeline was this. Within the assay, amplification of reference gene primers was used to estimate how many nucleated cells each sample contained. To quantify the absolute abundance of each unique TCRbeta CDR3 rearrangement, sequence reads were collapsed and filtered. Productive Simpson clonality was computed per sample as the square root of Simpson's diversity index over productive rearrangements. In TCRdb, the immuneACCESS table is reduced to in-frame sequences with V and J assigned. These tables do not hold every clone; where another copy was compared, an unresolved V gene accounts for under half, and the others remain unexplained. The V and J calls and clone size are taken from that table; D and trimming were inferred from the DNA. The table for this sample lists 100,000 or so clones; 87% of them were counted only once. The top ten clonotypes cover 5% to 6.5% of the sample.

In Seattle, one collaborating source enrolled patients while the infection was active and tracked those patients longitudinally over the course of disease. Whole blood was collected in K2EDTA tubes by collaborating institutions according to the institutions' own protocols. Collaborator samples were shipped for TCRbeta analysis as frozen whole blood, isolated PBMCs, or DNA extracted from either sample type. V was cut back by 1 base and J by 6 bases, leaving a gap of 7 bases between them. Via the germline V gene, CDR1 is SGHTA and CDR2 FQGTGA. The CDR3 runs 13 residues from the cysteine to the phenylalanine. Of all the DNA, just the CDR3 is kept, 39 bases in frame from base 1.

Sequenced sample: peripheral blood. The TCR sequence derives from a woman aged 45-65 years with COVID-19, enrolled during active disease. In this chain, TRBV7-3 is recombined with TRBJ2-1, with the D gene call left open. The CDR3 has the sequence CASSLSLTNEQFF. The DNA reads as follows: TGTGCCAGCAGCTTAAGCCTAACCAATGAGCAGTTCTTC.